The 19 T cell receptor beta chains in this list originate from one sample, sequenced in a study of shared clonotypes between healthy human individuals. Sequencing used immunoSEQ multiplex PCR; TCRdb keeps in-frame clones, though not all of them. The table records roughly 720,000 clones, about 90% of them present only once. The sequenced sample was memory CD8+ T cells from PBMCs. Indicated subset: CD45RO+ cells pooled with CCR7-negative TemRA cells. The receptors originated from a man between 18 and 35 years old in good health. Some clones in this sample may be carry-over from other donors' samples.

The genes are TRBV12-5 and TRBJ1-2, with D uncertain. The CDR3 consists of 16 residues. Germline V lookup: CDR1 LGHNT, CDR2 FRNRAP. Trimming removed 0 bases at V and 5 bases at J, with 16 bases between. Here the CDR3 reads CASGLVPPLGIYGYTF. In DNA, the CDR3 is TGTGCTAGTGGTTTGGTACCACCACTGGGAATTTATGGCTACACCTTC.

This sequence joins TRBV6-5 and TRBJ1-4; the D gene is possibly TRBD1 (5 bases). V lost 5 bases to trimming and J lost 8 bases, with 18 bases between them. The CDR3 loop spans 15 amino acids. Germline values: CDR1 MNHEY, CDR2 SVGAGI. CDR3 amino acids: CASSPRWGRGEKLFF. For the CDR3, the DNA is TGTGCCAGCAGTCCCCGTTGGGGACGGGGAGAAAAACTGTTTTTT.

The V gene is TRBV6-5, the J gene TRBJ2-1; 12 bases agree with TRBD2. J was trimmed by 9 bases and V by 6 bases; bases with no gene match: 9. Germline V gene sequence: CDR1 MNHEY, CDR2 SVGAGI. The CDR3 is made up of 15 amino acids. The DNA for the CDR3 is TGTGCCAGCAGCGAGACTAGCGGGAGTGGGGTTGAGCAGTTCTTC. Translating it yields CASSETSGSGVEQFF.

This chain connects TRBV19 to TRBJ1-3; D is ambiguous. Deletions cut 6 bases from V and 4 bases from J, with 4 bases between. The CDR3 spans 11 residues. CDR1 is LNHDA, CDR2 SQIVND, per germline (reference sequence). CDR3 loop: CASRSGNTIYF. For the CDR3, the DNA is TGTGCCAGTAGGTCGGGAAACACCATATATTTT.

This clone is a singleton in its sample. The CDR3 here is CSAGGGEPQHF. In nucleotides, the CDR3 is TGCAGTGCTGGTGGGGGGGAGCCCCAGCATTTT. The V call is TRBV20-1, the J call TRBJ1-5; D may be TRBD1 (5 bases). Per the germline V gene, CDR1 is DFQATT and CDR2 is SNEGSKA (reference sequence). This CDR3 spans 11 amino acids. V shed 5 bases and J shed 8 bases, with 10 bases lying between them.

V usage is TRBV9 and J usage is TRBJ2-1; D possibly corresponds to TRBD2 (6 bases). With 3 bases removed from V and 7 bases from J, the gap between germline ends came to 23 bases. Germline V gene lookup returns CDR1 SGDLS and CDR2 YYNGEE. This CDR3 contains 17 residues. The CDR3, as DNA: TGTGCCAGCAGCGCCCACTCGGGAGCCCCCGGAGGTAATGAGCAGTTCTTC. This sequence encodes CASSAHSGAPGGNEQFF. The full variable domain, rest sourced from reference TRBV9 and TRBJ2-1, is DSGVTQTPKHLITATGQRVTLRCSPRSGDLSVYWYQQSLDQGLQFLIQYYNGEERAKGNILERFSAQQFPDLHSELNLSSLELGDSALYFCASSAHSGAPGGNEQFFGPGTRLTVL.

V is TRBV6-5 and J is TRBJ2-7; D is tentatively TRBD1 or TRBD2 (6 bases each). This CDR3 is built from 11 residues. The V gene's germline CDR1 is MNHEY and CDR2 SVGAGI. The CDR3 sequence: CALNVGGEQYF. In DNA, the CDR3 is TGTGCTCTCAACGTAGGGGGGGAGCAGTACTTC.

The chain carries TRBV27 and TRBJ2-1; 8 bases agree with TRBD2. Germline V CDR1 and CDR2: MNHEY, SMNVEV (reference sequence). The CDR3 covers 17 residues. With 4 bases clipped from V and 5 bases from J, the junction kept 13 bases outside the gene matches. The DNA of the CDR3 is TGTGCCAGCAGTTCGCTGCCGGGACTAGGGTCCAACAATGAGCAGTTCTTC. Translated: CASSSLPGLGSNNEQFF.

J is TRBJ2-7 and V is TRBV7-9; D perhaps matches TRBD2 (6 bases). Trimming stripped 1 base from V and 0 bases from J, with 10 bases between. Per the germline V gene, CDR1 is SEHNR and CDR2 is FQNEAQ (reference sequence). CDR3 length: 15 amino acids. CDR3: CASSLDSGSSYEQYF. DNA of the CDR3: TGTGCCAGCAGCTTAGATTCCGGGAGCTCCTACGAGCAGTACTTC.

As concerns this clone: Different DNA sequences within this sample yield the same CDR3. The rearrangement uses TRBV28 and TRBJ2-1; the match to TRBD2 covers 11 bases. Trimming at V came to 5 bases and at J to 0 bases, leaving 0 bases not matched to a gene. The CDR3 runs to 15 residues. CDR1 MDHEN and CDR2 SYDVKM come from the germline V gene. CDR3 protein: CASSLAGGSYNEQFF. The DNA for the CDR3 is TGTGCCAGCAGTCTAGCGGGAGGCTCCTACAATGAGCAGTTCTTC.

This chain connects TRBV11-2 to TRBJ2-5, with 8 bases lining up with TRBD2. This CDR3 is 14 amino acids long. CDR1 SGHAT and CDR2 FQNNGV come from the germline V gene. With V trimmed by 2 bases and J by 5 bases, 4 bases remained unmatched. The CDR3 sequence: CASSLWGLGETQYF. The DNA of the CDR3 is TGTGCCAGCAGCTTATGGGGACTAGGGGAGACCCAGTACTTC.

The CDR3 DNA follows: TGTGCCAGCAGCGCCCATAGCAAAACAGGGGGCGTCGGGGATGAAGCTTTCTTT. Translated, it gives CASSAHSKTGGVGDEAFF. The V call is TRBV9, the J call TRBJ1-1; 9 bases match TRBD1. CDR1 is SGDLS, CDR2 YYNGEE, per germline. The CDR3 is 18 amino acids. V dropped 3 bases and J dropped 7; count of bases not matched to a gene: 19.

V is TRBV5-1 and J is TRBJ2-2; D may be TRBD1 (7 bases). V lost 4 bases, J lost 7 bases, and 26 bases lay in between. This CDR3 is 18 amino acids long. Germline-derived CDR1 and CDR2 are SGHRS and YFSETQ. In nucleotides, the CDR3 is TGCGCCAGCAGCCCACACCCGGGACTTTCGCCAGGGGGCGGGGAGCTGTTTTTT. Amino acids: CASSPHPGLSPGGGELFF.

Remarks on this clone: The same CDR3 can be traced to other DNA sequences in this sample. V and J are TRBV4-3 and TRBJ2-7; 7 bases are a match to TRBD1. Germline assignment: CDR1 LGHNA and CDR2 YSLEER. Unmatched junction bases numbered 1, after V lost 1 base and J lost 1 base. The CDR3 contains 14 residues. CDR3 in DNA: TGCGCCAGCAGCCAAGGACAGGGTTCCTACGAGCAGTACTTC. This encodes CASSQGQGSYEQYF.

This clone has only one observation. The chain carries TRBV4-1 and TRBJ2-3; 7 nucleotides align to TRBD2. CDR1 and CDR2 (germline): MGHRA, YSYEKL. This CDR3 is 15 amino acids long. V gave up 4 bases and J gave up 5 bases; unmatched junction bases: 9. CDR3 in DNA: TGCGCCAGCAGCCGAACTGAACGGGAGGAAGATACGCAGTATTTT. It translates to CASSRTEREEDTQYF.

J is TRBJ1-2 and V is TRBV4-1; weak D call: TRBD1 (5 bases). Germline loops: CDR1 MGHRA, CDR2 YSYEKL. Trimming took off 1 base at V and 6 bases at J, with 12 bases between the two ends. CDR3 length equals 14 residues. The CDR3, as DNA: TGCGCCAGCAGCCAAGTCAGGGCAGGGCATGGCTACACCTTC. It yields the protein CASSQVRAGHGYTF.

V gene TRBV5-1 combines with J gene TRBJ2-7; 10 bases fit TRBD1. Germline CDR1 SGHRS, CDR2 YFSETQ. This CDR3 comprises 14 residues. V trimming: 5 bases; J trimming: 4 bases; junction bases outside the gene matches: 6. This chain's CDR3 is CASRAGTGAYEQYF. In DNA, the CDR3 is TGCGCCAGCAGGGCCGGGACAGGGGCATACGAGCAGTACTTC.

Ten or more counts support this clone. This sample includes further DNA sequences coding for the same CDR3. The CDR3 nucleotides read TGTGCCAGCAGCTCAGGACAGAGCTATGGCTACACCTTC. Translated, it gives CASSSGQSYGYTF. This rearrangement joins TRBV5-6 to TRBJ1-2; D might be TRBD1 (6 bases). Per the germline V gene, CDR1 is SGHDT and CDR2 is YYEEEE. Trimming removed 3 bases at V and 4 bases at J, with 10 bases between. CDR3 length: 13 amino acids.

J is TRBJ2-3 and V is TRBV10-2, with D maybe TRBD1 (6 bases). Trimming shortened V by 3 bases and J by 6 bases, and 13 bases separated the two germline ends. This CDR3 comprises 14 residues. The V gene's germline CDR1 is WSHSY and CDR2 SAAADI. CDR3 DNA sequence: TGCGCCAGCAGTGACTTCAGGGGTGCCGATACGCAGTATTTT. As protein: CASSDFRGADTQYF.